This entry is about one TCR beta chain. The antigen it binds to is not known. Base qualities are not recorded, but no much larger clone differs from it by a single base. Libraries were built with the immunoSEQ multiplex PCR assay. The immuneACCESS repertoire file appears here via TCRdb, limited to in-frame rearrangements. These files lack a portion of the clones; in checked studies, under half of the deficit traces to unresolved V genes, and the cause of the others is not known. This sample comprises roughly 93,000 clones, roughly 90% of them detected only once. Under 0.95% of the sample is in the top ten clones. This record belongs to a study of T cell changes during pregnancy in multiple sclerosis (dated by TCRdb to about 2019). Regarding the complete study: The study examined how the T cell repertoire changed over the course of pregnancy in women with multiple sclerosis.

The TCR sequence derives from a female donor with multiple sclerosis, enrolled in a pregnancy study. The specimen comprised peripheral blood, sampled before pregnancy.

Read as DNA, the sequence is TGTGCCAGCAGGGAACAGGGGAACACTGAAGCTTTCTTT. Its product reads: CASREQGNTEAFF. This chain is built from TRBV6-4 and TRBJ1-1, and possibly TRBD1, on 6 matching bases. CDR1 and CDR2 are drawn from the germline V gene: MRHNA, SNTAGT. V and J lose 6 bases and 1 base, and a span of 9 bases separates them. Counted from cysteine to phenylalanine, this CDR3 has 13 amino acids. Kept here is only the CDR3 DNA, which spans 39 bases and is read in frame from base 1.